Described below is a single TCR beta chain sequence and its context. One end of the junction does not line up with germline, which may come from a read error. Primers used in a second PCR of roughly 6 to 12 cycles were a sample-barcoded 5' primer and a J-beta primer mix. Individual samples furnished no less than 3 million CDR3-containing paired-end reads apiece. TCRdb re-analysed the 5' RACE reads in MiXCR, keeping a single row per CDR3 protein. In the table there are some 370,000 distinct CDR3 sequences, about 49% of which are singletons. The CDR3 consists of 15 residues. Germline assignment: CDR1 SGHAT and CDR2 FQDESV (reference sequence). The data were obtained in a study of blood T cells in healthy people across ages.

The sequence was obtained from a man aged 55 to 70 in good health. V gene TRBV11-1 combines with J gene TRBJ1-4; weak D call: TRBD1 (5 bases). Input material: blood. The CDR3 sequence: CTSSHRDGKNEKLFF. The CDR3 DNA reads TGTACCAGCAGCCATCGGGACGGAAAGAATGAAAAACTGTTTTTT.